One TCR beta chain is described in this entry. The data belong to a study of T cells in tuberculosis. TCR-alpha and TCR-beta chains were sequenced unpaired. The protocol was immunoSEQ multiplex PCR, while the TCRdb copy is restricted to in-frame clones and leaves out a portion. The table lists some 90,000 clones, approximately 91% of them singletons. This CDR3 is 15 amino acids long. V dropped 6 bases and J dropped 6 bases, with 21 bases sitting between them. From germline, CDR1 is SGHTS and CDR2 YDEGEE. Cells were sorted from thawed PBMC rested overnight and stained with GMM-loaded CD1B tetramer, viability dye and anti-CD3. CD1B tetramers were loaded with Rhodococcus equi-derived C32 glucose monomycolate. From each donor, roughly 99,000 tetramer-negative cells were sorted.

This TCR derives from an adult woman with latent tuberculosis. The chain couples TRBV5-8 to TRBJ1-2; D gene uncertain. Input material: CD1b-GMM tetramer-negative cells sorted from PBMCs. CDR3 region: CASIGPPRLNDGYTF. In DNA form, the CDR3 reads TGTGCCAGCATAGGACCTCCCCGACTAAATGATGGCTACACCTTC.